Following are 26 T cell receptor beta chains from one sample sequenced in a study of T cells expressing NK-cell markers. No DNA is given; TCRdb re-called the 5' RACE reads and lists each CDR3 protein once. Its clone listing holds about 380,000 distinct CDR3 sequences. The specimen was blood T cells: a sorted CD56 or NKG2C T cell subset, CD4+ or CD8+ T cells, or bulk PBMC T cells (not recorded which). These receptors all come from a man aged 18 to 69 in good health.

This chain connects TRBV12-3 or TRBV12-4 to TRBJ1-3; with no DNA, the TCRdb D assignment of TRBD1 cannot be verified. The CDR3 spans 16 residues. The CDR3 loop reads CASSLVGAPSGNTIYF.

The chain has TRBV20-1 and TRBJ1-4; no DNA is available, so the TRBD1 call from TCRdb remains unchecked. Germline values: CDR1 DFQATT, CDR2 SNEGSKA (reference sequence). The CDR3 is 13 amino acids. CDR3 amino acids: CSAGRAAVEKLFF.

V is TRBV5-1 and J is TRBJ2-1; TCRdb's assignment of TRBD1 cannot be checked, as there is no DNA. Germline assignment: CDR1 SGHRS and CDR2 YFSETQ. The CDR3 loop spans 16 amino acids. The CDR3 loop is CASSPRDAGRGDEQFF.

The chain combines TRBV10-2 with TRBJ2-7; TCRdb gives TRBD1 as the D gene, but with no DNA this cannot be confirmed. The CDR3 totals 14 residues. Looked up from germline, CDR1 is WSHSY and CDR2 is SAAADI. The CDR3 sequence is CASSEGGSAYEQYF.

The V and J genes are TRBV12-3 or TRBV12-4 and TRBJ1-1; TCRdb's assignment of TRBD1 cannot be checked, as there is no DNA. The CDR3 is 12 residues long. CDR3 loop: CASSLLDRFAFF.

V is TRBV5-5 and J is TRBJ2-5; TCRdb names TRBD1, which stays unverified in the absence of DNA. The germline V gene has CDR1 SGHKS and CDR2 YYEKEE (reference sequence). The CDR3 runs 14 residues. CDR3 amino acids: CASSFAGARETQYF.

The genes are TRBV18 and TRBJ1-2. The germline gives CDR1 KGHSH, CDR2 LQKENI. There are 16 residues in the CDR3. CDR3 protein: CASSPLEGSANYGYTF.

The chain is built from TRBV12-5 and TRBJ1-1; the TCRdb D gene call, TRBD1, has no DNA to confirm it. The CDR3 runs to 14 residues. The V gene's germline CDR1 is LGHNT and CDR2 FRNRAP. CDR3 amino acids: CASGLHRGLTEAFF.

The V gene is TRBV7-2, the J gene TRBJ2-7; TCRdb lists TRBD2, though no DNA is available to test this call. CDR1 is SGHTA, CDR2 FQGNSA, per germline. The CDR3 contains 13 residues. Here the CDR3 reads CASSLDQGREQYF.

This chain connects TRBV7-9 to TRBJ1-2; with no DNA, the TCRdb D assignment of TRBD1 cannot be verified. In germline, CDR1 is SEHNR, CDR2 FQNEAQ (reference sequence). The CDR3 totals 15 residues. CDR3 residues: CASRKDSRVNYGYTF.

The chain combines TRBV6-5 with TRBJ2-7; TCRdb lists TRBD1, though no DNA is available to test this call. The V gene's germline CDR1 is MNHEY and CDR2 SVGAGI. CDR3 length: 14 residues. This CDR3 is CASSLAKGGDEQYF.

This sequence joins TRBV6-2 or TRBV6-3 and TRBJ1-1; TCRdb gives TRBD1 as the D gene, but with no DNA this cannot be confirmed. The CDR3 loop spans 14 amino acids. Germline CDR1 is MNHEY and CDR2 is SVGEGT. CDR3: CASSYKGADTEAFF.

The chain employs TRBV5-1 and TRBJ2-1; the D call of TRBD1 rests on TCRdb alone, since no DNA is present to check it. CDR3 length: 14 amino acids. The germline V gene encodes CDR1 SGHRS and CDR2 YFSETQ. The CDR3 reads CASSFAGTDNEQFF.

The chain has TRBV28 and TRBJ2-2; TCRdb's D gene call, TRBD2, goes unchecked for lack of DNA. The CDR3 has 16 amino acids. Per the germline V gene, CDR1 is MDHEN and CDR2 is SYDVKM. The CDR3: CASSLLAGGYTGELFF.

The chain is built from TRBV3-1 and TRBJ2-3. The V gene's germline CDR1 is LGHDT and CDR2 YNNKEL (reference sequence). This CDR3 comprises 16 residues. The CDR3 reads CASSQEVTTSTDTQYF.

The CDR3 reads CASSLTGPNEQFF. This chain links TRBV5-1 with TRBJ2-1; TCRdb's assignment of TRBD1 cannot be checked, as there is no DNA. Germline V gene lookup returns CDR1 SGHRS and CDR2 YFSETQ. The CDR3 has 13 amino acids.

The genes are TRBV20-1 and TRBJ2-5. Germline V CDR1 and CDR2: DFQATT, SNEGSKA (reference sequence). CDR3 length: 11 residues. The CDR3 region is CRPTSGETQYF.

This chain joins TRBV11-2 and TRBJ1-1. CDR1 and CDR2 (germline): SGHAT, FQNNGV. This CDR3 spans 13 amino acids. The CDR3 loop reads CASSLRGGFEAFF.

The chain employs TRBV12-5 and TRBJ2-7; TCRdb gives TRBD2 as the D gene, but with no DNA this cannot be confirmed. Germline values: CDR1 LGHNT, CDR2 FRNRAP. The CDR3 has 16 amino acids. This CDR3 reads CASGLQTGLTPHEQYF.

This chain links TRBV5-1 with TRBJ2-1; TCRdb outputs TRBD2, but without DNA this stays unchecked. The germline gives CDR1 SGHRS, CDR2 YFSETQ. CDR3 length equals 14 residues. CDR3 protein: CASRTSGGGHEQFF. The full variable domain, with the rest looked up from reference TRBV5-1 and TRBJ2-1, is KAGVTQTPRYLIKTRGQQVTLSCSPISGHRSVSWYQQTPGQGLQFLFEYFSETQRNKGNFPGRFSGRQFSNSRSEMNVSTLELGDSALYLCASRTSGGGHEQFFGPGTRLTVL.

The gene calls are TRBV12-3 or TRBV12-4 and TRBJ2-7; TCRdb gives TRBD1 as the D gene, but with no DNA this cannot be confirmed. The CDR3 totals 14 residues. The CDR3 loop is CASSFTQGVYEQYF.

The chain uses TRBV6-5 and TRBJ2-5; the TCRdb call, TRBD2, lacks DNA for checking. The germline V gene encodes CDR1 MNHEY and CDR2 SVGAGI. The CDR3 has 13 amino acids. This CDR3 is CASSWQARQAQYF.

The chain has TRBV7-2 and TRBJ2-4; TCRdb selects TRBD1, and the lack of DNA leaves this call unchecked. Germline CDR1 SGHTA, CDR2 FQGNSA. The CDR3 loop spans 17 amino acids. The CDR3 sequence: CASSLWGQGSAKNIQYF.

Here the CDR3 reads CASKTGGVNEQFF. V usage is TRBV6-1 and J usage is TRBJ2-1; lacking DNA, the TRBD1 call made by TCRdb goes unchecked. The germline V gene encodes CDR1 MNHNS and CDR2 SASEGT. The CDR3 contains 13 residues.

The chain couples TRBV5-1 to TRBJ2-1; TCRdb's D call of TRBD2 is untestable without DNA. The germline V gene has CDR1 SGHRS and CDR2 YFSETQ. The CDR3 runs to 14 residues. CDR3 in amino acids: CASGRLEGYNEQFF.

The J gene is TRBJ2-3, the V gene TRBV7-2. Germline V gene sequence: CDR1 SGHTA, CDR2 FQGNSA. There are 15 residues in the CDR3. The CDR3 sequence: CASTLEGLAGDTQYF.